This T cell receptor (beta chain) originates from a study of T cell repertoires in cytomegalovirus infection. Study information: CMV infection plus the matching HLA type was flagged by public TCR beta signatures.

One entry per CDR3 protein, called by TCRdb with MiXCR from the reads. The sample lists 170,000 or so distinct CDR3 sequences; about a sixth were seen once. Looked up from germline, CDR1 is SGHDN and CDR2 is FVKESK. The V end was cut by 0 bases, the J end by 6 bases, with 14 bases between. The CDR3 extends over 15 amino acids. The chain carries TRBV14 and TRBJ1-1; D ambiguous. Sequencing was carried out using CD8+ T cells from PBMCs. The origin of this receptor is a human donor in good health (CMV status not recorded). Some clones in this sample may be carry-over from other donors' samples. The CDR3 is CASSQDEDERPEAFF. For the CDR3, the DNA is TGTGCCAGCAGCCAAGATGAGGACGAGAGGCCTGAAGCTTTCTTT.